This T cell receptor (beta chain) was recorded in a study of identical twins. Unmatched junction bases numbered 14, after V lost 7 bases and J lost 6 bases. The CDR3 runs 15 residues. Study-wide results and caveats: The study drew conclusions from cross-sectional statistical analysis, not from following the same donors.

This clonotype was found many times. Its antigen is as yet unknown. A universal primer binding site was introduced by template switching. The final cDNA contained unique molecular identifiers. TCRdb recomputed calls from the 5' RACE reads with MiXCR, one row per CDR3 protein. Of approximately 600,000 distinct CDR3 sequences listed, roughly 7.1% are singletons. Each donor was a healthy Caucasian. These data also featured in a second study, about yellow fever vaccine responses in identical twins.

This TCR was recovered from a woman under 30 in good health. This chain joins TRBV12-3 or TRBV12-4 and TRBJ1-1, with 7 bases lining up with TRBD1. Sequencing was performed on PBMCs. CDR3 residues: CASTRGASTGAEAFF. The CDR3 coding sequence is TGTGCCAGCACCCGGGGGGCGAGCACAGGGGCTGAAGCTTTCTTT.